The T cell receptor (beta chain) described here comes from a study of CD8 T cells in ankylosing spondylitis. Study-wide findings and caveats: In ankylosing spondylitis patients, matched synovial fluid reportedly showed significant enrichment of disease-linked clones. It appeared that ankylosing spondylitis blood was characterized by a TCR beta motif of about 8 highly homologous variants.

Trimming stripped 5 bases from V and 4 bases from J, with 16 bases between. The CDR3 has 15 amino acids. The table lists this clonotype with a few counts. The antigen remains undetermined. TCRdb processed the 5' RACE reads anew with MiXCR; each CDR3 protein has one entry. Of roughly 120,000 distinct CDR3 sequences listed, around 15% are singletons. The rearrangement links TRBV12-3 or TRBV12-4 to TRBJ2-3, with D perhaps matching TRBD1 (5 bases). This receptor was identified in a female donor with ankylosing spondylitis or in good health (not recorded which). Sequences were obtained from blood, either unsorted or a sorted T cell fraction (not recorded which). The CDR3 nucleotides are TGTGCCAGCAGTAGGGGCGACATTACGGCAGATACGCAGTATTTT. Amino acid sequence: CASSRGDITADTQYF.